One and the same sample provided the 15 T cell receptor beta chains below, sequenced in a study of blood T cell repertoires in COVID-19. Using immunoSEQ multiplex PCR, the repertoire was profiled, and TCRdb retains in-frame clones only, with some absent. The sample shows more than 200,000 clones, less than 90% of them seen only once. The sample was peripheral blood. These receptors all stem from a man between 65 and 85 years old with acute or convalescent COVID-19.

This chain joins TRBV7-2 and TRBJ2-1; 11 positions match TRBD1. The germline V gene encodes CDR1 SGHTA and CDR2 FQGNSA. CDR3 length equals 15 residues. Trimming at V came to 5 bases and at J to 8 bases, leaving 8 bases not matched to a gene. The CDR3 sequence: CASSPGQGAIDEQFF. DNA for the CDR3: TGTGCCAGCAGCCCCGGACAGGGGGCAATTGATGAGCAGTTCTTC.

This chain's CDR3 is CASSLGTGTYGYTF. The CDR3 DNA reads TGTGCCAGCAGCTTAGGCACAGGGACCTATGGCTACACCTTC. The chain carries TRBV13 and TRBJ1-2, with D maybe TRBD1 (6 bases). Germline V lookup: CDR1 PRHDT, CDR2 FYEKMQ (reference sequence). Trimming took off 0 bases at V and 4 bases at J, with 9 bases between the two ends. There are 14 residues in the CDR3.

This chain connects TRBV5-4 to TRBJ2-7; TRBD2 agrees at 11 bases. The CDR3 has 15 amino acids. Germline CDR1 SGHNT, CDR2 YYREEE (reference sequence). V shed 5 bases and J 4 bases; nucleotides not matched to a gene: 8. The CDR3 spells CASSSTLAGEYEQYF. CDR3 DNA sequence: TGTGCCAGCAGTTCCACACTAGCGGGAGAGTACGAGCAGTACTTC.

The J gene is TRBJ1-4, the V gene TRBV28; 7 bases fit TRBD1. After removal of 8 bases from V and 8 bases from J, the junction contained 11 bases not matched to a gene. The CDR3 extends over 14 amino acids. CDR1 and CDR2 from the germline V gene are MDHEN and SYDVKM. DNA for the CDR3: TGTGCCAGCGCCAGAGGGGGCAAGAGGGAAAAACTGTTTTTT. Translating gives CASARGGKREKLFF.

V usage is TRBV7-2 and J usage is TRBJ2-1, with TRBD1 matching 7 bases. The V and J ends lost 5 bases and 8 bases, in that order; junction bases with no gene match: 6. Looked up from germline, CDR1 is SGHTA and CDR2 is FQGNSA. This CDR3 is built from 13 residues. Here the CDR3 reads CASSRQGRDEQFF. In DNA form, the CDR3 reads TGTGCCAGCAGCCGACAGGGTAGGGATGAGCAGTTCTTC.

The chain uses TRBV7-9 and TRBJ2-1, with 9 bases that match TRBD2. V lost 5 bases, J lost 9 bases, and 14 bases stayed unmatched. This CDR3 region has 16 residues. The V gene's germline CDR1 is SEHNR and CDR2 FQNEAQ (reference sequence). The DNA of the CDR3 is TGTGCCAGCAGCACGGGCAGCGGGGGGTTTGGAGCTGAGCAGTTCTTC. Its protein is CASSTGSGGFGAEQFF. Drawing the rest from reference TRBV7-9 and TRBJ2-1, the complete variable domain is DTGVSQNPRHKITKRGQNVTFRCDPISEHNRLYWYRQTLGQGPEFLTYFQNEAQLEKSRLLSDRFSAERPKGSFSTLEIQRTEQGDSAMYLCASSTGSGGFGAEQFFGPGTRLTVL.

This rearrangement joins TRBV4-1 to TRBJ2-3; 14 bases map to TRBD2. Germline V CDR1 and CDR2: MGHRA, YSYEKL. Unmatched junction bases numbered 6, after V lost 4 bases and J lost 0 bases. This CDR3 has 18 residues. The CDR3, as DNA: TGCGCCAGCAGCCTGACTAGCGGGAGGGCCTCTAGCACAGATACGCAGTATTTT. Encoded protein: CASSLTSGRASSTDTQYF.

This chain connects TRBV12-5 to TRBJ2-3, with TRBD2 as a possible D gene (6 bases). Trimming shortened V by 7 bases and J by 1 base, and 15 bases separated the two germline ends. Germline CDR1 is LGHNT and CDR2 is FRNRAP. The CDR3 runs to 15 residues. The CDR3 region has the DNA TGTGCTAGTGCTATCGGGAGTAGACGCACAGATACGCAGTATTTT. The encoded protein is CASAIGSRRTDTQYF.

There are a few counts of this clone. The V call is TRBV7-2, the J call TRBJ1-5; D unresolved. The CDR3 spans 15 residues. In germline, CDR1 is SGHTA, CDR2 FQGNSA. Trimming left V 1 base short and J 4 bases short, with 11 bases between. CDR3 protein: CASSLGPRGNQPQHF. The CDR3 coding sequence is TGTGCCAGCAGCTTAGGCCCCCGAGGGAATCAGCCCCAGCATTTT.

The chain combines TRBV6-2 or TRBV6-3 with TRBJ2-7; 9 nucleotides align to TRBD1. CDR1 MNHEY and CDR2 SVGEGT come from the germline V gene. With V trimmed by 2 bases and J by 2 bases, 4 bases remained unmatched. The CDR3 has 15 amino acids. The CDR3 protein is CASSYRGQGAYEQYF. In DNA, the CDR3 is TGTGCCAGCAGTTACCGGGGACAGGGAGCCTACGAGCAGTACTTC.

J is TRBJ1-5 and V is TRBV18; D ambiguous. The germline V and J ends were trimmed by 2 bases and 4 bases, with 12 bases remaining between them. Germline CDR1 reads KGHSH; CDR2 reads LQKENI. The CDR3 is 15 amino acids. This CDR3 reads CASSPSGLWNQPQHF. The CDR3 DNA is TGTGCCAGCTCACCATCAGGTCTGTGGAATCAGCCCCAGCATTTT.

This clone was recorded a few times. The V gene is TRBV4-2, the J gene TRBJ1-3, with unresolved D. Germline CDR1 and CDR2: LGHNA and YNFKEQ. The CDR3 sequence is 15 residues long. V was shortened by 0 bases and J by 9 bases, with 15 bases between the two germline ends. CDR3: CASSQDLPGSATIYF. In DNA form, the CDR3 reads TGTGCCAGCAGCCAAGATCTTCCGGGGAGTGCCACCATATATTTT.

The J gene is TRBJ1-2, the V gene TRBV9; 7 nucleotides line up with TRBD1. This CDR3 region has 14 residues. Germline trimming cut 5 bases from V and 6 bases from J; bases unmatched to any gene: 10. Germline assignment: CDR1 SGDLS and CDR2 YYNGEE. CDR3 loop: CASSVGQLADGYTF. The CDR3 DNA reads as TGTGCCAGCAGTGTGGGACAGTTGGCCGATGGCTACACCTTC.

This chain links TRBV4-2 with TRBJ2-1; 7 bases line up with TRBD2. The germline V gene encodes CDR1 LGHNA and CDR2 YNFKEQ. The V gene end was trimmed by 0 bases and the J gene end by 9 bases; junction bases not matched to a gene: 11. CDR3 length: 16 residues. The chain's CDR3 is CASSQDTSGIIGEQFF. Here the CDR3 DNA reads TGTGCCAGCAGCCAAGATACCAGCGGGATTATTGGTGAGCAGTTCTTC.

This clone was detected once. J is TRBJ1-2 and V is TRBV2, with D possibly being TRBD1 (5 bases). There are 13 residues in the CDR3. The germline V and J ends were trimmed by 1 base and 4 bases, with 7 bases remaining between them. Germline CDR1 is SNHLY and CDR2 is FYNNEI. The CDR3, as DNA: TGTGCCAGCAGTGAAGGGGGCCTCTATGGCTACACCTTC. Translation: CASSEGGLYGYTF.